A single sample is the source of the 15 T cell receptor beta chains below, sequenced in a study of post-analysis software for immune sequencing data. Every TCR beta cDNA library bore unique molecular identifiers. MiXCR, run by TCRdb on the PCR reads, gives a single entry per CDR3 protein. The data show about 380,000 distinct CDR3 sequences, about a third seen once. Study-wide results and caveats: A handful of TRBV segments were significantly more frequent in patients than in controls. TRBV5-6, TRBV5-1 and TRBV20-1 were among these segments.

Antigens of these TCRs are unknown. What was sequenced was blood. The origin of the receptors is a girl aged 10 to 17 with multiple sclerosis.

The CDR3 reads CASSSTGAKNIQYF. Written as DNA, the CDR3 is TGTGCCAGCAGTTCGACGGGGGCCAAAAACATTCAGTACTTC. J is TRBJ2-4 and V is TRBV12-3 or TRBV12-4; D is possibly TRBD2 (5 bases). The ends were cut back, 4 bases at V and 1 base at J, with 8 bases in the middle. CDR3 length: 14 amino acids.

The rearrangement links TRBV14 to TRBJ2-3, with D possibly being TRBD1 (6 bases). Germline CDR1 SGHDN, CDR2 FVKESK. The V gene lost 2 bases and the J gene lost 2 bases, with 14 bases spanning the gap. The length of the CDR3 is 16 residues. The CDR3 region has the DNA TGTGCCAGCAGCCAAATTAGGGGGACATTCACAGATACGCAGTATTTT. Its translation: CASSQIRGTFTDTQYF.

This sequence joins TRBV12-3 or TRBV12-4 and TRBJ2-1; TRBD1 matches at 9 bases. V gave up 7 bases and J gave up 3 bases; unmatched junction bases: 7. The CDR3 spans 15 residues. In nucleotides, the CDR3 is TGTGCCAGCACCCCGACAGGGGGAGGCTACAATGAGCAGTTCTTC. This translates into CASTPTGGGYNEQFF.

The V call is TRBV7-2, the J call TRBJ1-2; TRBD1 matches 7 bases. The CDR3 is 13 amino acids. CDR1 and CDR2 from the germline V gene are SGHTA and FQGNSA. The V segment lost 3 bases and the J segment 7 bases; nucleotides outside the gene matches: 5. CDR3 sequence (DNA): TGTGCCAGCAGCTTCGGGACAGCGGGTGGCTACACCTTC. Its translation: CASSFGTAGGYTF.

This chain joins TRBV3-1 and TRBJ2-7; D ambiguous. The V end was cut by 1 base, the J end by 5 bases, with 3 bases between. CDR1 is LGHDT and CDR2 is YNNKEL in the germline V gene (reference sequence). The CDR3 is 11 residues long. CDR3 in amino acids: CASSQVDEQYF. The CDR3 nucleotides read TGTGCCAGCAGCCAAGTCGACGAGCAGTACTTC.

This chain joins TRBV20-1 and TRBJ2-5; TRBD1 aligns across 8 bases. The CDR3 covers 13 residues. After removal of 6 bases from V and 5 bases from J, the junction contained 8 bases not matched to a gene. Germline V lookup: CDR1 DFQATT, CDR2 SNEGSKA (reference sequence). The CDR3 region is CSARWTGWETQYF. CDR3 coding DNA: TGCAGTGCCCGTTGGACAGGGTGGGAGACCCAGTACTTC.

As for this clonotype: The junction departs from germline at one end; a sequencing error may be responsible. The J gene is TRBJ2-1, the V gene TRBV28, with 12 bases identical to TRBD2. The CDR3 is made up of 16 amino acids. Per germline, CDR1 MDHEN and CDR2 SYDVKM. DNA for the CDR3: TGCGCCAGCAGTTCCTCTCTAGCGGGGGGGCCCCATGGGCAGTTCTTC. Amino acids: CASSSSLAGGPHGQFF.

This clonotype was recorded a few times. This sequence joins TRBV5-1 and TRBJ2-5; D is unresolved. Germline V CDR1 and CDR2: SGHRS, YFSETQ. Deletions cut 0 bases from V and 7 bases from J, with 7 bases between. The CDR3 extends over 12 amino acids. The CDR3 coding sequence is TGCGCCAGCAGCTTGGAGGTGGGGACCCAGTACTTC. It codes for CASSLEVGTQYF.

The chain is built from TRBV7-9 and TRBJ1-1, with TRBD1 as a possible D gene (5 bases). The V and J ends lost 5 bases and 4 bases respectively, with 20 bases between them. From germline, CDR1 is SEHNR and CDR2 FQNEAQ (reference sequence). CDR3 length equals 16 residues. The CDR3 nucleotides are TGTGCCAGCAGCGTTGGTCAGGGATGGTCCGGCACTGAAGCTTTCTTT. The encoded protein is CASSVGQGWSGTEAFF. Based on the CDR3 plus reference TRBV7-9 and TRBJ1-1, the full variable domain is DTGVSQNPRHKITKRGQNVTFRCDPISEHNRLYWYRQTLGQGPEFLTYFQNEAQLEKSRLLSDRFSAERPKGSFSTLEIQRTEQGDSAMYLCASSVGQGWSGTEAFFGQGTRLTVV.

This chain joins TRBV5-8 and TRBJ2-1; D is ambiguous. Trimming took off 0 bases at V and 10 bases at J, with 14 bases between the two ends. The length of the CDR3 is 14 residues. Germline CDR1 and CDR2: SGHTS and YDEGEE. As DNA, the CDR3 is TGTGCCAGCAGCTTGGTGTCAGAAAGGGCAGAGCAGTTCTTC. Protein: CASSLVSERAEQFF.

The chain employs TRBV7-9 and TRBJ2-7; D is undetermined. The length of the CDR3 is 14 residues. V was cut by 3 bases and J by 3 bases, with 12 bases left in between. CDR1 is SEHNR, CDR2 FQNEAQ, per germline (reference sequence). The CDR3 here is CASSLSILRYEQYF. The CDR3, as DNA: TGTGCCAGCAGCTTGAGTATACTACGCTACGAGCAGTACTTC.

In its sample, this clonotype was seen a few times. The chain links TRBV7-8 to TRBJ1-1; TRBD1 is a possible D gene (5 bases). From germline, CDR1 is SGHVS and CDR2 FQNEAQ. Trimming shortened V by 5 bases and J by 6 bases, and 16 bases separated the two germline ends. The CDR3 runs to 14 residues. The CDR3 sequence: CASSLWDERPEAFF. The CDR3 coding sequence is TGTGCCAGCAGCCTATGGGACGAACGCCCTGAAGCTTTCTTT. Using reference TRBV7-8 and TRBJ1-1 for the parts outside the CDR3, the full variable domain is GAGVSQSPRYKVAKRGQDVALRCDPISGHVSLFWYQQALGQGPEFLTYFQNEAQLDKSGLPSDRFFAERPEGSVSTLKIQRTQQEDSAVYLCASSLWDERPEAFFGQGTRLTVV.

V usage is TRBV19 and J usage is TRBJ2-3; 9 positions match TRBD2. J gave up 3 bases and V 8 bases, and 9 bases lay outside the gene matches. The germline CDR1 and CDR2 sequences are LNHDA and SQIVND (reference sequence). This CDR3 spans 15 amino acids. The CDR3 protein is CASEKGLAGTDTQYF. CDR3 DNA sequence: TGTGCCAGTGAAAAGGGACTAGCAGGGACAGATACGCAGTATTTT.

There are a few counts of this clonotype. V usage is TRBV5-1 and J usage is TRBJ2-3, with 7 bases that match TRBD1. V was pared by 0 bases and J by 4 bases, with 5 bases of the junction left unmatched. This CDR3 has 15 residues. Germline CDR1 is SGHRS and CDR2 is YFSETQ. CDR3 bases: TGCGCCAGCAGCTTGGCCTCGCAGGGGGCAGATACGCAGTATTTT. This gives the protein CASSLASQGADTQYF.

CDR3 coding DNA: TGTGCCAGCAGCTCCGACCTATTGGAGGTTACGCAGTATTTT. It yields the protein CASSSDLLEVTQYF. The chain joins TRBV7-9 to TRBJ2-3; the D gene is possibly TRBD2 (5 bases). Germline values: CDR1 SEHNR, CDR2 FQNEAQ (reference sequence). V lost 4 bases, J lost 8 bases, and 16 bases lay in between. This CDR3 spans 14 amino acids.